This note documents a single T cell receptor beta chain sequence. Its target is unknown. Clones were read by immunoSEQ multiplex PCR, and TCRdb kept only the in-frame ones, dropping some. In the table there are about 120,000 clones, roughly 92% of which are singletons. CDR3 length: 13 amino acids. V was shortened by 2 bases and J by 11 bases, with 15 bases between the two germline ends. Germline CDR1 and CDR2: MNHEY and SMNVEV (reference sequence). The data belong to a study of T cell responses to AZD1222 COVID-19 vaccine. Looking at the study overall: Recipients boosted at about 4 weeks or about 12 weeks are pooled. General study points: An increase in Spike-specific TCR breadth and depth was observed after two AZD1222 doses.

The TCR originated in an adult in good health. The chain has TRBV27 and TRBJ1-2; D unclear. Specimen: peripheral blood, collected on day 0 of AZD1222 vaccination. The CDR3 DNA reads TGTGCCAGCAGTTTAAACCCCATTAGAGAATACACCTTC. Protein product: CASSLNPIREYTF.